The present T cell receptor (beta chain) was sequenced within a study of tumor-infiltrating lymphocytes in oesophageal squamous cell carcinoma. This CDR3 is 15 amino acids long. CDR1 is MNHNS, CDR2 SASEGT, per germline. Trimming removed 5 bases from V and 15 bases from J, with 26 bases in between. TCRdb reprocessed the PCR reads with MiXCR, giving one entry per CDR3 protein. The sample includes 20,000 to 30,000 distinct CDR3 sequences, 38% seen only once; the top ten take 20% to 25%. This clonotype was detected only a few times. The chain is built from TRBV6-1 and TRBJ2-4; D is perhaps TRBD2 (5 bases). The receptor's source is a male donor with esophageal squamous cell carcinoma. Sequenced sample: esophageal tumor tissue. The CDR3 is CASSYALTYTGELYF. DNA of the CDR3: TGTGCCAGCAGTTACGCGCTGACCTACACCGGGGAGCTGTACTTC.